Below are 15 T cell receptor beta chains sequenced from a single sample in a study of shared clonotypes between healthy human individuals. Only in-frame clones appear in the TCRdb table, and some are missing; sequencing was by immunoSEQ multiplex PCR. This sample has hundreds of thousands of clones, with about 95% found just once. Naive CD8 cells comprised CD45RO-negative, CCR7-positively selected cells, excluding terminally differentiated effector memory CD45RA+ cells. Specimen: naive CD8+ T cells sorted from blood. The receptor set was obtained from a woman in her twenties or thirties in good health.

The CDR3, as DNA: TGTGCCAGCCCACAAGAACGGGGGTTAAATGAAAAACTGTTTTTT. It translates to CASPQERGLNEKLFF. J is TRBJ1-4 and V is TRBV27; weak D call: TRBD1 (5 bases). The CDR3 sequence is 15 residues long. Germline assignment: CDR1 MNHEY and CDR2 SMNVEV (reference sequence). Trimming removed 8 bases at V and 5 bases at J, with 18 bases between.

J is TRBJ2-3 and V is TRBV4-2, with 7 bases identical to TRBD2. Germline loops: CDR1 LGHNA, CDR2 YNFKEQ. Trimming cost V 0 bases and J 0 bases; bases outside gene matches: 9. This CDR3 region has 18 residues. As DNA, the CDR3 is TGTGCCAGCAGCCAAGATTTACTACTAGCGTCTAGCACAGATACGCAGTATTTT. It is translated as CASSQDLLLASSTDTQYF.

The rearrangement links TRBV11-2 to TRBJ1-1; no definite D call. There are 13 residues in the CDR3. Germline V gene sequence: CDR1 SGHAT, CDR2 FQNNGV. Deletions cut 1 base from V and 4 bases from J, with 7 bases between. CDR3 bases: TGTGCCAGCAGCTTAGTGGGCGGCACTGAAGCTTTCTTT. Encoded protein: CASSLVGGTEAFF.

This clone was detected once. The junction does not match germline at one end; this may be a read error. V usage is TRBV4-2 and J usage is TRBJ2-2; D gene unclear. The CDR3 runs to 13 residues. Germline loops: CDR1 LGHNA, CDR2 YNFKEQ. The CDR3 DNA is TGTGCCAGCAGACAAGAAAACACCGGGGAGCTGTTTTTT. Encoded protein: CASRQENTGELFF.

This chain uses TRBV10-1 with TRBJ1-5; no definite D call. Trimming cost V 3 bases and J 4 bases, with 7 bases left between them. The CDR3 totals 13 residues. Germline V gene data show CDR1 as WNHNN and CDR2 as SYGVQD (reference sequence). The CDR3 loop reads CASSEEGNQPQHF. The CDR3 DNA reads TGCGCCAGCAGTGAAGAAGGGAATCAGCCCCAGCATTTT.

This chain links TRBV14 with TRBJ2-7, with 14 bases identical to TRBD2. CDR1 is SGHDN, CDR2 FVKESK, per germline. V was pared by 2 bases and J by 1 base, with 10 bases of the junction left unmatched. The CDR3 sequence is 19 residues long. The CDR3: CASSQTPGLAGAFSYEQYF. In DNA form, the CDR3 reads TGTGCCAGCAGCCAAACGCCGGGACTAGCGGGAGCCTTTTCCTACGAGCAGTACTTC.

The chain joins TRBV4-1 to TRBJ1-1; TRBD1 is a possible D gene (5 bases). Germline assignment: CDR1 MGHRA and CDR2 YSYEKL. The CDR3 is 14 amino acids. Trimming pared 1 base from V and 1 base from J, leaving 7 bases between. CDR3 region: CASSQARGNTEAFF. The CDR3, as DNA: TGCGCCAGCAGCCAAGCAAGGGGGAACACTGAAGCTTTCTTT.

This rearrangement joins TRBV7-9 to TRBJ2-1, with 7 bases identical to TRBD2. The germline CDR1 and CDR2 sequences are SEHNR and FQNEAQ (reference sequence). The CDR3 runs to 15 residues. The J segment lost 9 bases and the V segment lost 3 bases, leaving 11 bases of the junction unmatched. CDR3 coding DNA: TGTGCCAGCAGCTTCGGCGGGAGTCTATCGCGTGAGCAGTTCTTC. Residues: CASSFGGSLSREQFF.

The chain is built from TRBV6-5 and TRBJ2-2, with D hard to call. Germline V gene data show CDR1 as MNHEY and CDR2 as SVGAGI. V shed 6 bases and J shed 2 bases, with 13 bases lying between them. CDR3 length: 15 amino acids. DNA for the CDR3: TGTGCCAGCAGGGGTGCTCTTACCAACACCGGGGAGCTGTTTTTT. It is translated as CASRGALTNTGELFF.

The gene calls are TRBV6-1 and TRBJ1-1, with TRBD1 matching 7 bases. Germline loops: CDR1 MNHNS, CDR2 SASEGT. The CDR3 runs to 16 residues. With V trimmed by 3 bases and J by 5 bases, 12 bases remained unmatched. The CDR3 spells CASSEYTGRGNTEAFF. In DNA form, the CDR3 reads TGTGCCAGCAGTGAGTACACGGGCAGGGGGAATACTGAAGCTTTCTTT.

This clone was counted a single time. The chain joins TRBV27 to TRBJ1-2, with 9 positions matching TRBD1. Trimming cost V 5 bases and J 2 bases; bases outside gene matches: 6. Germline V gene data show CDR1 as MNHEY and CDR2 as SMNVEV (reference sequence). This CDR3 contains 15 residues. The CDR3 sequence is CASSPNRGRNYGYTF. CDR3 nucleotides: TGTGCCAGCAGTCCAAACAGGGGGCGAAACTATGGCTACACCTTC.

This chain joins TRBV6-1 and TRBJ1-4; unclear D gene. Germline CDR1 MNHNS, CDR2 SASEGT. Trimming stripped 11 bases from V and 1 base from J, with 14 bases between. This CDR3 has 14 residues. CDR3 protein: CACTAVGTNEKLFF. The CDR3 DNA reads TGTGCCTGTACAGCGGTGGGAACTAATGAAAAACTGTTTTTT.

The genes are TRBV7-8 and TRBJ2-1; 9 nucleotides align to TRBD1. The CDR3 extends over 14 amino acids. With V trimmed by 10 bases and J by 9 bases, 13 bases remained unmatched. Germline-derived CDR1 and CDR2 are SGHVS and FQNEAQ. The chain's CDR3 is CATSLGTGSTEQFF. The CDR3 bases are TGTGCCACCTCTCTAGGGACAGGGTCCACTGAGCAGTTCTTC.

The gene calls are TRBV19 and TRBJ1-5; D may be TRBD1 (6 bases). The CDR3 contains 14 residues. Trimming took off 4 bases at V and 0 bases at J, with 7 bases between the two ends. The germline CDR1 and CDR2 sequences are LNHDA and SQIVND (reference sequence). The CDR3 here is CASSRTDSNQPQHF. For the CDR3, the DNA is TGTGCCAGTAGTAGGACAGATAGCAATCAGCCCCAGCATTTT.

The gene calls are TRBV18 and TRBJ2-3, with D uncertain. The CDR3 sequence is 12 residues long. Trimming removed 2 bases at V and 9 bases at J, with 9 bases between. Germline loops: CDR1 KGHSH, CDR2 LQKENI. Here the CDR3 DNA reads TGTGCCAGCTCACCATTTGGGGAAACGCAGTATTTT. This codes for CASSPFGETQYF.